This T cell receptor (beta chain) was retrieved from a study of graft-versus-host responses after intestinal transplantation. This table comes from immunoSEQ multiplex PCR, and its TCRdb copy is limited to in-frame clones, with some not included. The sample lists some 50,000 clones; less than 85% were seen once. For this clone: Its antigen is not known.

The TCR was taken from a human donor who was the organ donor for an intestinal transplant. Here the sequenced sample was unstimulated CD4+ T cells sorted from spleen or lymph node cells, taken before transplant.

In nucleotides, the CDR3 is TGTGCCAGCAGCTTCAGCTCCTACAATGAGCAGTTCTTC. It is translated as CASSFSSYNEQFF. The chain joins TRBV7-2 to TRBJ2-1; D ambiguous. CDR1 and CDR2 from the germline V gene are SGHTA and FQGNSA. Trimming took 3 bases from V and 0 from J, leaving 3 bases between them. The CDR3 loop spans 13 amino acids.